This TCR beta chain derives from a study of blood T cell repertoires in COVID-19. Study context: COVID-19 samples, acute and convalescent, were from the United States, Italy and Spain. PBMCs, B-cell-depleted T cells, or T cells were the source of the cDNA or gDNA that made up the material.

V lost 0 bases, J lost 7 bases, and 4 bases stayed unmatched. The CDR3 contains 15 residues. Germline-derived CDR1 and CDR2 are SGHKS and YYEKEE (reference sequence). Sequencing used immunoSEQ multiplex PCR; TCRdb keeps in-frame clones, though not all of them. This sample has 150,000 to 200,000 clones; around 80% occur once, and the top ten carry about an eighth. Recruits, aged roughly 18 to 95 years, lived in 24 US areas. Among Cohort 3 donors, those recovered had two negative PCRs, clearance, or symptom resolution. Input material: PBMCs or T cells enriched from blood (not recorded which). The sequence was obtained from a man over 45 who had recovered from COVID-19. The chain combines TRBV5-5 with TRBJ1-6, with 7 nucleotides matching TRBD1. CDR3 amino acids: CASSLAAGGNSPLHF. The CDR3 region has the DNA TGTGCCAGCAGCTTGGCTGCAGGGGGAAATTCACCCCTCCACTTT.